Listed below are T cell receptor beta chains from one sample, sequenced in a study of blood T cell repertoires in COVID-19. This table comes from immunoSEQ multiplex PCR, and its TCRdb copy is limited to in-frame clones, with some not included. The data show 190,000 or so clones, just under 80% seen once. Sequencing was carried out using peripheral blood. These receptors were taken from a woman older than 75 with active or convalescent COVID-19. CDR3s include the opening cysteine and the closing phenylalanine or tryptophan. Each record gives: clone size, J gene, D gene, V gene, CDR3 protein, CDR3 DNA. The D gene is left open where the match is weak. The size of a clone is reported for some rows only, either as once, few or many, or as a class for expanded clones.

clone size: -
J gene: TRBJ1-2
D gene: TRBD1
V gene: TRBV6-5
CDR3 protein: CASSYVQAGGGYTF
CDR3 DNA: TGTGCCAGCAGTTACGTTCAGGCAGGGGGCGGCTACACCTTC

clone size: -
J gene: TRBJ2-1
D gene: -
V gene: TRBV5-1
CDR3 protein: CASSLSGRHSYNEQFF
CDR3 DNA: TGCGCCAGCAGCTTGTCAGGTCGGCACTCCTACAATGAGCAGTTCTTC

clone size: -
J gene: TRBJ1-5
D gene: -
V gene: TRBV19
CDR3 protein: CASSGKGVQPQHF
CDR3 DNA: TGTGCCAGTTCCGGTAAAGGGGTTCAGCCCCAGCATTTT

clone size: -
J gene: TRBJ2-7
D gene: -
V gene: TRBV27
CDR3 protein: CASSPSDSPGKGQYF
CDR3 DNA: TGTGCCAGCAGTCCCTCGGACAGCCCAGGCAAGGGGCAGTACTTC

clone size: -
J gene: TRBJ2-3
D gene: -
V gene: TRBV5-6
CDR3 protein: CASSALTSGTDTQYF
CDR3 DNA: TGTGCCAGCAGCGCCCTGACTAGTGGGACAGATACGCAGTATTTT

clone size: -
J gene: TRBJ1-3
D gene: -
V gene: TRBV5-6
CDR3 protein: CASSPGTTTGNTIYF
CDR3 DNA: TGTGCCAGCAGCCCAGGGACAACTACTGGAAACACCATATATTTT

clone size: -
J gene: TRBJ1-6
D gene: TRBD1
V gene: TRBV2
CDR3 protein: CASDRDSHSPLHF
CDR3 DNA: TGTGCCAGCGACCGGGACAGTCATTCACCCCTCCACTTT

clone size: -
J gene: TRBJ2-5
D gene: TRBD1
V gene: TRBV5-4
CDR3 protein: CASSLLTGTGGRETQYF
CDR3 DNA: TGTGCCAGCAGTCTTTTAACAGGGACAGGGGGTCGGGAGACCCAGTACTTC

clone size: -
J gene: TRBJ1-3
D gene: -
V gene: TRBV6-5
CDR3 protein: CASRFSSGNTIYF
CDR3 DNA: TGTGCCAGCAGGTTCAGCTCTGGAAACACCATATATTTT

clone size: many
J gene: TRBJ2-7
D gene: TRBD2
V gene: TRBV7-2
CDR3 protein: CASTSGTTSYEQYF
CDR3 DNA: TGTGCCAGCACCTCCGGGACTACGAGTTACGAGCAGTACTTC

clone size: -
J gene: TRBJ2-1
D gene: -
V gene: TRBV4-3
CDR3 protein: CASSQRQSSYNEQFF
CDR3 DNA: TGCGCCAGCAGCCAACGACAAAGCTCCTACAATGAGCAGTTCTTC

clone size: -
J gene: TRBJ1-2
D gene: -
V gene: TRBV5-4
CDR3 protein: CASSSGKSPYGYTF
CDR3 DNA: TGTGCTAGTAGTAGCGGAAAATCTCCCTATGGCTACACCTTC

clone size: -
J gene: TRBJ1-6
D gene: -
V gene: TRBV5-4
CDR3 protein: CASSLAGRVDSPLHF
CDR3 DNA: TGTGCCAGCAGCTTGGCGGGCAGGGTGGATTCACCCCTCCACTTT

clone size: -
J gene: TRBJ2-2
D gene: -
V gene: TRBV5-1
CDR3 protein: CASSLVLYTGELFF
CDR3 DNA: TGCGCCAGCAGCTTGGTCCTTTACACCGGGGAGCTGTTTTTT

clone size: -
J gene: TRBJ1-2
D gene: TRBD1
V gene: TRBV5-5
CDR3 protein: CASSPFWGQGVKGYTF
CDR3 DNA: TGTGCCAGCAGCCCCTTCTGGGGACAGGGAGTTAAGGGCTACACCTTC

clone size: -
J gene: TRBJ1-5
D gene: -
V gene: TRBV10-3
CDR3 protein: CASRDGGSNQPQHF
CDR3 DNA: TGTGCCTCCCGAGATGGAGGCAGCAATCAGCCCCAGCATTTT

clone size: -
J gene: TRBJ2-5
D gene: TRBD1
V gene: TRBV15
CDR3 protein: CATSNWDSRETQYF
CDR3 DNA: TGTGCCACCAGCAACTGGGACAGTCGAGAGACCCAGTACTTC

clone size: once
J gene: TRBJ2-7
D gene: TRBD2
V gene: TRBV4-2
CDR3 protein: CASSQDSGLAGVGRYEQYF
CDR3 DNA: TGTGCCAGCAGCCAAGATTCGGGACTAGCGGGGGTAGGGCGGTACGAGCAGTACTTC

clone size: -
J gene: TRBJ1-2
D gene: TRBD1
V gene: TRBV19
CDR3 protein: CASSTRQGEGYGYTF
CDR3 DNA: TGTGCCAGTAGTACCAGACAGGGGGAAGGCTATGGCTACACCTTC

clone size: few
J gene: TRBJ2-7
D gene: TRBD1
V gene: TRBV10-3
CDR3 protein: CAISEPGTGLDEQYF
CDR3 DNA: TGTGCCATCAGTGAGCCCGGGACAGGGTTGGACGAGCAGTACTTC

clone size: once
J gene: TRBJ2-2
D gene: -
V gene: TRBV9
CDR3 protein: CASSVVSNTGELFF
CDR3 DNA: TGTGCCAGCAGCGTAGTATCGAACACCGGGGAGCTGTTTTTT

clone size: few
J gene: TRBJ1-4
D gene: TRBD1
V gene: TRBV2
CDR3 protein: CASSEQRQGLGEKLFF
CDR3 DNA: TGTGCCAGCAGTGAACAACGACAGGGTCTGGGTGAAAAACTGTTTTTT

clone size: -
J gene: TRBJ1-1
D gene: -
V gene: TRBV7-9
CDR3 protein: CASSLRGVEAFF
CDR3 DNA: TGTGCCAGCAGCTTGCGCGGGGTTGAAGCTTTCTTT

clone size: few
J gene: TRBJ1-1
D gene: -
V gene: TRBV11-1
CDR3 protein: CASSPYRETEAFF
CDR3 DNA: TGTGCCAGCAGCCCCTACAGGGAGACTGAAGCTTTCTTT

clone size: -
J gene: TRBJ2-2
D gene: -
V gene: TRBV6-2/TRBV6-3
CDR3 protein: CASSYSTGANTGELFF
CDR3 DNA: TGTGCCAGCAGTTACTCGACGGGGGCGAACACCGGGGAGCTGTTTTTT

clone size: -
J gene: TRBJ2-2
D gene: TRBD2
V gene: TRBV5-8
CDR3 protein: CASSPRLGLAGGKNTGELFF
CDR3 DNA: TGTGCCAGCAGCCCCCGACTGGGGCTAGCGGGGGGGAAGAACACCGGGGAGCTGTTTTTT

clone size: -
J gene: TRBJ2-7
D gene: TRBD1
V gene: TRBV5-6
CDR3 protein: CASSSGTGDREQYF
CDR3 DNA: TGTGCCAGCAGCTCCGGGACAGGGGATCGCGAGCAGTACTTC

clone size: -
J gene: TRBJ1-1
D gene: -
V gene: TRBV6-5
CDR3 protein: CASSLTRQNTEAFF
CDR3 DNA: TGTGCCAGCAGTCTGACGCGACAGAACACTGAAGCTTTCTTT

clone size: -
J gene: TRBJ1-2
D gene: -
V gene: TRBV25-1
CDR3 protein: CASSEPDGYTF
CDR3 DNA: TGTGCCAGCAGTGAACCGGATGGCTACACCTTC

clone size: once
J gene: TRBJ1-5
D gene: -
V gene: TRBV5-8
CDR3 protein: CASSKTGYSNQPQHF
CDR3 DNA: TGTGCCAGCAGCAAAACAGGGTATAGCAATCAGCCCCAGCATTTT

clone size: -
J gene: TRBJ2-7
D gene: TRBD2
V gene: TRBV6-5
CDR3 protein: CASRIQRGDPYEQYF
CDR3 DNA: TGTGCCAGCAGAATCCAGCGGGGGGATCCCTACGAGCAGTACTTC

clone size: -
J gene: TRBJ1-4
D gene: -
V gene: TRBV5-1
CDR3 protein: CASSFLGGEKLFF
CDR3 DNA: TGCGCCAGCAGCTTCCTTGGCGGGGAAAAACTGTTTTTT

clone size: once
J gene: TRBJ2-3
D gene: -
V gene: TRBV2
CDR3 protein: CAISTGVRTLTDTQYF
CDR3 DNA: TGTGCCATCTCAACGGGGGTCAGGACCCTCACAGATACGCAGTATTTT

clone size: few
J gene: TRBJ1-1
D gene: -
V gene: TRBV19
CDR3 protein: CASTMMREAFF
CDR3 DNA: TGTGCCAGTACAATGATGAGGGAAGCTTTCTTT

clone size: -
J gene: TRBJ1-5
D gene: TRBD1
V gene: TRBV24-1
CDR3 protein: CATSDSSGGSNQPQHF
CDR3 DNA: TGTGCCACCAGTGATTCATCAGGGGGGAGCAATCAGCCCCAGCATTTT

clone size: -
J gene: TRBJ1-5
D gene: -
V gene: TRBV4-1
CDR3 protein: CASSQDPGGNQPQHF
CDR3 DNA: TGCGCCAGCAGCCAAGATCCCGGAGGGAATCAGCCCCAGCATTTT

clone size: -
J gene: TRBJ1-1
D gene: TRBD1
V gene: TRBV28
CDR3 protein: CRTGAAQMNTEAFF
CDR3 DNA: TGTAGGACAGGGGCAGCCCAGATGAACACTGAAGCTTTCTTT

clone size: -
J gene: TRBJ2-1
D gene: TRBD1
V gene: TRBV6-2/TRBV6-3
CDR3 protein: CASSTGTAGYNEQFF
CDR3 DNA: TGTGCCAGCAGTACCGGGACAGCAGGCTACAATGAGCAGTTCTTC

clone size: -
J gene: TRBJ2-2
D gene: -
V gene: TRBV19
CDR3 protein: CASSTGLNTGELFF
CDR3 DNA: TGTGCCAGTAGTACAGGACTGAACACCGGGGAGCTGTTTTTT

clone size: -
J gene: TRBJ2-7
D gene: TRBD1
V gene: TRBV5-1
CDR3 protein: CASRPGTGYEQYF
CDR3 DNA: TGCGCCAGCAGACCCGGGACAGGCTACGAGCAGTACTTC

clone size: -
J gene: TRBJ1-1
D gene: -
V gene: TRBV6-6
CDR3 protein: CASSDPGHLNTEAFF
CDR3 DNA: TGTGCCAGCAGTGACCCGGGACACCTGAACACTGAAGCTTTCTTT

clone size: -
J gene: TRBJ2-7
D gene: TRBD2
V gene: TRBV4-2
CDR3 protein: CASSQDRLAIDEQYF
CDR3 DNA: TGTGCCAGCAGCCAAGACCGACTAGCGATCGACGAGCAGTACTTC

clone size: -
J gene: TRBJ1-6
D gene: -
V gene: TRBV7-9
CDR3 protein: CASSLVGGADSPLHF
CDR3 DNA: TGTGCCAGCAGCTTAGTCGGTGGAGCGGATTCACCCCTCCACTTT

clone size: -
J gene: TRBJ2-5
D gene: TRBD2
V gene: TRBV24-1
CDR3 protein: CATSDPGLAGEAFKETQYF
CDR3 DNA: TGTGCCACCAGTGATCCGGGACTAGCGGGAGAGGCCTTTAAAGAGACCCAGTACTTC

clone size: -
J gene: TRBJ1-2
D gene: TRBD1
V gene: TRBV15
CDR3 protein: CATSRRTGQSTYGYTF
CDR3 DNA: TGTGCCACCAGCAGACGTACGGGACAGTCGACCTATGGCTACACCTTC

clone size: -
J gene: TRBJ1-1
D gene: TRBD1
V gene: TRBV27
CDR3 protein: CASSTLAGTGGPEAFF
CDR3 DNA: TGTGCCAGCAGTACCCTTGCCGGGACAGGGGGCCCTGAAGCTTTCTTT

clone size: once
J gene: TRBJ2-1
D gene: -
V gene: TRBV5-6
CDR3 protein: CASSLPGVGSYNEQFF
CDR3 DNA: TGTGCCAGCAGCTTGCCAGGCGTTGGCTCCTACAATGAGCAGTTCTTC

clone size: -
J gene: TRBJ2-7
D gene: -
V gene: TRBV20-1
CDR3 protein: CSASSPGGGYEQYF
CDR3 DNA: TGCAGTGCTAGTTCCCCGGGGGGCGGCTACGAGCAGTACTTC

clone size: -
J gene: TRBJ2-3
D gene: -
V gene: TRBV6-4
CDR3 protein: CASSATTSTDTQYF
CDR3 DNA: TGTGCCAGCAGTGCGACAACTAGCACAGATACGCAGTATTTT

clone size: -
J gene: TRBJ1-6
D gene: TRBD1
V gene: TRBV19
CDR3 protein: CASSERDSVSPLHF
CDR3 DNA: TGTGCCAGTAGTGAGAGGGACAGCGTTTCACCCCTCCACTTT

clone size: -
J gene: TRBJ1-2
D gene: -
V gene: TRBV5-1
CDR3 protein: CASSSGYGNGGGYTF
CDR3 DNA: TGCGCCAGCAGCTCCGGGTATGGCAATGGTGGGGGCTACACCTTC

clone size: -
J gene: TRBJ2-3
D gene: TRBD2
V gene: TRBV10-2
CDR3 protein: CASSGGPTSGGADTQYF
CDR3 DNA: TGCGCCAGCAGTGGGGGGCCGACTAGCGGGGGGGCTGATACGCAGTATTTT

clone size: once
J gene: TRBJ1-1
D gene: TRBD1
V gene: TRBV3-1/TRBV3-2
CDR3 protein: CASSTGQGNTEAFF
CDR3 DNA: TGTGCCAGCAGCACGGGACAGGGGAACACTGAAGCTTTCTTT